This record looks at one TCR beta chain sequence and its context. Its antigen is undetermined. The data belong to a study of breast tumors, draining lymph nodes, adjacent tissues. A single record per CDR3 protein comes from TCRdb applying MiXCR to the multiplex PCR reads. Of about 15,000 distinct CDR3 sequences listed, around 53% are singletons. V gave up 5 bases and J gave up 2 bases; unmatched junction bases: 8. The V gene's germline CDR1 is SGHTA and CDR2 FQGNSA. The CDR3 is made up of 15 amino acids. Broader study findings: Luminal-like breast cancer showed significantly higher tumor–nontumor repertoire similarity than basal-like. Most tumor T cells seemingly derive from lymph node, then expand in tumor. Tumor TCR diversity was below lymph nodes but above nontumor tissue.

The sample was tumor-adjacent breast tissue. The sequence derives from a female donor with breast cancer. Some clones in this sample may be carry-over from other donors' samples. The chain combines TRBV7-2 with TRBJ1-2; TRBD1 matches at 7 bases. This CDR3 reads CASSPSDRANYGYTF. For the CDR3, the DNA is TGTGCCAGCAGCCCGAGCGACAGGGCGAACTATGGCTACACCTTC.